These 8 T cell receptor beta chains share one sample of origin, sequenced in a study of blood T cell repertoires in COVID-19. Data came from immunoSEQ multiplex PCR; TCRdb stores just in-frame clones and leaves some out. The sample comprises approximately 210,000 clones, 82% of which are singletons, and roughly 3.5% rests with the top ten. Sequencing was carried out using PBMCs or T cells enriched from blood (not recorded which). Receptors were obtained from a woman aged 55-75 years who had recovered from COVID-19.

The CDR3 region is CASSADSYQETQYF. The DNA for the CDR3 is TGTGCCAGCAGTGCGGATTCGTACCAAGAGACCCAGTACTTC. The rearrangement uses TRBV9 and TRBJ2-5; no clear D. CDR3 length: 14 residues. Germline CDR1 is SGDLS and CDR2 is YYNGEE. V was cut by 5 bases and J by 0 bases, with 11 bases left in between.

The rearrangement joins TRBV19 to TRBJ1-2, with D perhaps TRBD1 (6 bases). CDR3 length: 14 residues. V lost 2 bases and J lost 3, with 10 bases in between. Germline V gene sequence: CDR1 LNHDA, CDR2 SQIVND (reference sequence). CDR3 DNA sequence: TGTGCCAGTAGTATATCACAGGGAGACTATGGCTACACCTTC. Protein: CASSISQGDYGYTF.

The chain links TRBV7-9 to TRBJ1-1; perhaps TRBD1 as D (5 bases). The V gene's germline CDR1 is SEHNR and CDR2 FQNEAQ (reference sequence). Trimming left V 2 bases short and J 4 bases short, with 23 bases between. The CDR3 contains 18 residues. The CDR3: CASSLILLAGPKFTEAFF. The DNA for the CDR3 is TGTGCCAGCAGCTTAATTTTGCTTGCGGGGCCCAAGTTCACTGAAGCTTTCTTT.

The CDR3 nucleotides read TGTGCCAGCAGTCGGGACACCCTGAACACTGAAGCTTTCTTT. This codes for CASSRDTLNTEAFF. This rearrangement joins TRBV2 to TRBJ1-1; D might be TRBD1 (6 bases). CDR1 is SNHLY, CDR2 FYNNEI, per germline. V lost 5 bases to trimming and J lost 0 bases, with 10 bases between them. The CDR3 has 14 amino acids.

The chain has TRBV5-1 and TRBJ2-7; unclear D gene. CDR1 is SGHRS, CDR2 YFSETQ, per germline. V was clipped by 0 bases and J by 6 bases, with 10 bases between them. The CDR3 runs to 13 residues. CDR3 residues: CASSLDLGPEQYF. In DNA, the CDR3 is TGCGCCAGCAGCTTGGATTTGGGCCCCGAGCAGTACTTC. Full variable domain (missing parts from reference TRBV5-1 and TRBJ2-7): KAGVTQTPRYLIKTRGQQVTLSCSPISGHRSVSWYQQTPGQGLQFLFEYFSETQRNKGNFPGRFSGRQFSNSRSEMNVSTLELGDSALYLCASSLDLGPEQYFGPGTRLTVT.

This chain joins TRBV7-9 and TRBJ1-5, with TRBD1 identical over 8 bases. The CDR3 is 13 amino acids. The germline V gene has CDR1 SEHNR and CDR2 FQNEAQ (reference sequence). The J segment lost 7 bases and the V segment lost 5 bases, leaving 4 bases of the junction unmatched. CDR3 DNA sequence: TGTGCCAGCAGCCCCGACAGGGGCCAGCCCCAGCATTTT. It yields the protein CASSPDRGQPQHF. Full variable domain (missing parts from reference TRBV7-9 and TRBJ1-5): DTGVSQNPRHKITKRGQNVTFRCDPISEHNRLYWYRQTLGQGPEFLTYFQNEAQLEKSRLLSDRFSAERPKGSFSTLEIQRTEQGDSAMYLCASSPDRGQPQHFGDGTRLSIL.

The gene calls are TRBV7-2 and TRBJ2-7; possibly TRBD2 for D (5 bases). CDR3 length equals 16 residues. Germline CDR1 and CDR2: SGHTA and FQGNSA. V was trimmed by 1 base and J by 3 bases, leaving 16 bases between them. CDR3 sequence reads: CASSLGRAAQDYEQYF. The DNA for the CDR3 is TGTGCCAGCAGCTTAGGGCGGGCGGCCCAGGACTACGAGCAGTACTTC.

The chain couples TRBV7-2 to TRBJ1-3; no clear D gene. The germline V gene has CDR1 SGHTA and CDR2 FQGNSA. The CDR3 loop spans 13 amino acids. Trimming left V 4 bases short and J 0 bases short, with 4 bases between. Here the CDR3 reads CASSSTSGNTIYF. Here the CDR3 DNA reads TGTGCCAGCAGCTCTACCTCTGGAAACACCATATATTTT.